The TCR beta chain described here comes from a study of T cell responses to AZD1222 COVID-19 vaccine. Here immunoSEQ multiplex PCR was the method, and the copy in TCRdb shows in-frame clones only, minus some. The table shows tens of thousands of clones, with approximately 87% occurring only once. This CDR3 region has 16 residues. CDR1 SSHAT and CDR2 FNYEAQ come from the germline V gene (reference sequence). Study results and limitations: Mapped onto spike, vaccine-associated CD4 TCRs spanned it and were dominant at 160-218 and 743-854. Nearly half of unique spike-specific TCRs reportedly avoided B.1.351 and B.1.1.7 mutated regions. It was only after the peak T cell response that any repertoires were sampled.

Regarding this clone: Its matching antigen is unknown. One end of the junction varies from germline; a read error may be responsible.

The chain uses TRBV7-7 and TRBJ2-6, with a tentative D call TRBD1 (6 bases). This receptor was taken from an adult in good health. The sample was peripheral blood, taken on day 0 of AZD1222 vaccination. CDR3 sequence: CASSSRTDSGANVLTF. DNA for the CDR3: TGTGCTAGCAGCTCCAGGACAGACTCTGGGGCCAACGTCCTGACTTTC.